Here is one T cell receptor beta chain with its context. Its recognized antigen is unknown. Base qualities are not provided; no much larger clone lies one nucleotide away. The CDR1 and CDR2 encoded by the germline V gene are SGDLS and YYNGEE. V is shortened by 4 bases, J by 2 bases, and the region joining them spans 12 bases. Reading from cysteine to phenylalanine, the CDR3 counts 14 amino acids. Only the CDR3 part of the read is kept: 42 bases, read in frame from the first base. One collaborating source in Seattle enrolled patients during active infection and followed them longitudinally through the course of disease. The collaborating institutions used their own protocols to collect whole blood in K2EDTA tubes. Collaborator samples were shipped for TCRbeta analysis as frozen whole blood, isolated PBMCs, or DNA extracted from either sample type. The data were obtained in a study of blood T cell repertoires in COVID-19 (TCRdb year 2020). In the study overall: The collaborator samples originated in the United States, Italy and Spain and spanned the acute and convalescent phases of COVID-19. The repertoires were released in a freely available public database intended as a resource for research on the immune response to SARS-CoV-2. HLA class I and class II types, where available, came from metadata supplied by the sample provider rather than from assay-based typing. The material from the prospective study consisted of cDNA or gDNA derived from T cells, B-cell-depleted T cells, or PBMCs. Nearly every sample came with metadata listing a de-identified subject ID, COVID-19 status, age in years and sex. Subjects who had been exposed to COVID-19, were actively infected with it, or had recovered from it provided the deeply sampled blood TCRbeta repertoires that made up the dataset. Samples were obtained from the ongoing ImmuneRACE study (first 160 participants) and from about 1,300 subjects provided by 6 global collaborators. Study-wide findings and limitations: How much clinical and demographic metadata was included differed by source and by participant, and the metadata was provided uncurated.

The immunoSEQ Assay, a bias-controlled multiplex PCR, was used to amplify TCRbeta CDR3 regions from genomic DNA. The study's own analysis went as follows. Nucleated cell counts per sample were estimated from amplification of reference gene primers within the assay. Sequence reads were collapsed and filtered to measure the absolute abundance of every unique TCRbeta CDR3 rearrangement. Productive Simpson clonality was computed per sample as the square root of Simpson's diversity index over productive rearrangements. The clones in this table, taken by TCRdb from immuneACCESS, are in-frame only. Not every clone is retained; where verified, under half of the shortfall comes from an unresolved V gene, and the cause of the rest is unknown. That table is the source of V, J and clone size, and D and trimming were worked out from the DNA. This sample has approximately 99,000 clones in its table, and 88% of those were observed once. The top ten clones comprise 2.1% of the sample.

Sequencing was carried out using peripheral blood. The source of this sequence is a man aged 50 or older with COVID-19, enrolled during active disease. The receptor chain draws on TRBV9 and TRBJ1-1, with the D gene not clear enough to name. The CDR3 protein sequence reads: CASSPRTGNTEAFF. The DNA sequence follows: TGTGCCAGCAGCCCCCGGACGGGAAACACTGAAGCTTTCTTT.